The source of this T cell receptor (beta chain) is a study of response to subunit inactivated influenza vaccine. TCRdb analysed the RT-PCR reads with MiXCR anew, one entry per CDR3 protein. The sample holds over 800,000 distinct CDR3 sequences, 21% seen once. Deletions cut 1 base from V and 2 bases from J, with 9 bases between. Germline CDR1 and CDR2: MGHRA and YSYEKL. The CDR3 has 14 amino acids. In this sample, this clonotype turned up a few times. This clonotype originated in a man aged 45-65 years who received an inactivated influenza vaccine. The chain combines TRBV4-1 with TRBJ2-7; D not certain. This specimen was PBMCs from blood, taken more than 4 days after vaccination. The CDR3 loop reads CASSQVLRAYEQYF. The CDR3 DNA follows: TGCGCCAGCAGCCAAGTATTACGGGCCTACGAGCAGTACTTC.